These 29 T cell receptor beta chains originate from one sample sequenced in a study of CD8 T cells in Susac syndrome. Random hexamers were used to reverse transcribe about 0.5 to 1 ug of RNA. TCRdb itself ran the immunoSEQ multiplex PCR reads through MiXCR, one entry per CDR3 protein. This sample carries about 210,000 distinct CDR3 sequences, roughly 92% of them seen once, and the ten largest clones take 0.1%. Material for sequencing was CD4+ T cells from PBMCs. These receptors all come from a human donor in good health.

The CDR3 DNA follows: TGTGCCAGCAGTGACTACAGGGGTAATGCCTACGAGCAGTACTTC. Translating it yields CASSDYRGNAYEQYF. This chain uses TRBV6-6 with TRBJ2-7; TRBD1 matches at 7 bases. With 5 bases clipped from V and 2 bases from J, the junction kept 9 bases outside the gene matches. CDR3 length equals 15 residues. CDR1 MNHNY and CDR2 SVGAGI come from the germline V gene (reference sequence).

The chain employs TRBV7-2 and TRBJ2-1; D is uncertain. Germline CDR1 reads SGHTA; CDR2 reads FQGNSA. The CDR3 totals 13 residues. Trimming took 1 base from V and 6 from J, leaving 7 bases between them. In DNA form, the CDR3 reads TGTGCCAGCAGCTTAGTGTGGGCCAATGAGCAGTTCTTC. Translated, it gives CASSLVWANEQFF.

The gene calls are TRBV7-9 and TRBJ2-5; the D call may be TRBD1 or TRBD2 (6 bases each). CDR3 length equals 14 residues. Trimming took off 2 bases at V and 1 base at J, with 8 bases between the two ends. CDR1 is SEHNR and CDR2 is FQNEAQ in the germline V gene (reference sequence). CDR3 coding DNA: TGTGCCAGCAGCTTAAGGGGGGTCCAAGAGACCCAGTACTTC. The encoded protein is CASSLRGVQETQYF.

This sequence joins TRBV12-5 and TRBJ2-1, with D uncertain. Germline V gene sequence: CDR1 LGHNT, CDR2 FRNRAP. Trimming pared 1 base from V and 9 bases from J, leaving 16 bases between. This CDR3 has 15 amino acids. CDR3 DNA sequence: TGTGCTAGTGGTTTGGAGTTAGGGTCGGGTGCTGAGCAGTTCTTC. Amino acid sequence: CASGLELGSGAEQFF.

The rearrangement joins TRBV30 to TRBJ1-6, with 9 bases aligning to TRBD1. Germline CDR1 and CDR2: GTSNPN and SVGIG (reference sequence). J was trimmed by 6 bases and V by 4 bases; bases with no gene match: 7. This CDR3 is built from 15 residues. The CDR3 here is CAWNTGTGFNSPLHF. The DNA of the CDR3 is TGTGCCTGGAACACCGGGACAGGGTTTAATTCACCCCTCCACTTT.

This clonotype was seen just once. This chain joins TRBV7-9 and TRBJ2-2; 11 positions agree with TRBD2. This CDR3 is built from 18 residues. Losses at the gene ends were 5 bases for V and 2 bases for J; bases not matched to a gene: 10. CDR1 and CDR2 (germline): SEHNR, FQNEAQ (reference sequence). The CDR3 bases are TGTGCCAGCAGCCTGCTTCCGGGACTAGCGGATAACACCGGGGAGCTGTTTTTT. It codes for CASSLLPGLADNTGELFF.

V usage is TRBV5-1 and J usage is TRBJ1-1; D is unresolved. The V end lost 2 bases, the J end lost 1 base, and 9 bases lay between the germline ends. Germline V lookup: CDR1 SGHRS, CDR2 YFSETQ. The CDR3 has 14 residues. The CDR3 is CASSFSGENTEAFF. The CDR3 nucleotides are TGCGCCAGCAGCTTTTCCGGGGAGAACACTGAAGCTTTCTTT.

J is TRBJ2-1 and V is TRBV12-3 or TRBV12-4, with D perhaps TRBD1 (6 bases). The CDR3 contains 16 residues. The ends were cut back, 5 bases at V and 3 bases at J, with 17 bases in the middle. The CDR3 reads CASSASAGAGYNEQFF. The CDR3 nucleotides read TGTGCCAGCAGTGCCTCTGCAGGGGCAGGCTACAATGAGCAGTTCTTC.

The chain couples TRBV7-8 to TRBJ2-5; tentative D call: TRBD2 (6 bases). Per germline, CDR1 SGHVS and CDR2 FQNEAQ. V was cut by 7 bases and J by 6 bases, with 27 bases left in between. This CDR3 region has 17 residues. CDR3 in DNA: TGTGCCAGCACCCTAGGGACCTTTGCGGGGATTTCGAAGACCCAGTACTTC. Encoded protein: CASTLGTFAGISKTQYF.

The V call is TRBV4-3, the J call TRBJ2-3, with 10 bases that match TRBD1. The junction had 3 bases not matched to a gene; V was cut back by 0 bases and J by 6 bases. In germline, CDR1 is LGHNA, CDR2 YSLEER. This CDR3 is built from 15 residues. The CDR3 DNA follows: TGCGCCAGCAGCCAAGAAGGGACAGGGGAGGATACGCAGTATTTT. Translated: CASSQEGTGEDTQYF.

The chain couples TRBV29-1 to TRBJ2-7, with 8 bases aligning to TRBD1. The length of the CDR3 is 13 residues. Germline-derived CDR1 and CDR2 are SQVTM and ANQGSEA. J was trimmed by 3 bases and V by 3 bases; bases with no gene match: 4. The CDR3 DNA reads TGCAGCGTTGAGGGGACAGGAGGCTACGAGCAGTACTTC. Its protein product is CSVEGTGGYEQYF.

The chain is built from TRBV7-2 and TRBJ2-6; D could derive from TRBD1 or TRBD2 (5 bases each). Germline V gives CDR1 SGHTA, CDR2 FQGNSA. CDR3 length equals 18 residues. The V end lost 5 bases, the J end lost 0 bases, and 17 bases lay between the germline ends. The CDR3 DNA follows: TGTGCCAGCAGCAGCCCGGGACGGCTTGCCTCTGGGGCCAACGTCCTGACTTTC. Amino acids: CASSSPGRLASGANVLTF. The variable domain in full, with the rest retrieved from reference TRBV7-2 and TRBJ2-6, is GAGVSQSPSNKVTEKGKDVELRCDPISGHTALYWYRQSLGQGLEFLIYFQGNSAPDKSGLPSDRFSAERTGGSVSTLTIQRTQQEDSAVYLCASSSPGRLASGANVLTFGAGSRLTVL.

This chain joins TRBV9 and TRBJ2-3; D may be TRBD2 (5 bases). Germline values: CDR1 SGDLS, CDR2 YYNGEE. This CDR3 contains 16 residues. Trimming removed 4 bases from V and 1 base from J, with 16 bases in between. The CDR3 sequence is CASSSRRGFRTDTQYF. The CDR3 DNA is TGTGCCAGCAGCTCACGGAGAGGGTTTCGCACAGATACGCAGTATTTT.

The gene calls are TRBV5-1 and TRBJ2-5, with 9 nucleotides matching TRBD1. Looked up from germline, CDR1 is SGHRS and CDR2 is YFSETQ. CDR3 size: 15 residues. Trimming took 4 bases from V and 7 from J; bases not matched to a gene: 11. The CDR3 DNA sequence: TGCGCCAGCAGCCCCGGGACAGGGACCCCGGGGACCCAGTACTTC. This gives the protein CASSPGTGTPGTQYF.

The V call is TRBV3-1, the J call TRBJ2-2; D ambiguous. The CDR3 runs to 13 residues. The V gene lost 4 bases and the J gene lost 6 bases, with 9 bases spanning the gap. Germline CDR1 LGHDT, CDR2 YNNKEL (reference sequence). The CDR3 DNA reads TGTGCCAGCAGCCCACGGGCTCCCGGGGAGCTGTTTTTT. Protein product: CASSPRAPGELFF.

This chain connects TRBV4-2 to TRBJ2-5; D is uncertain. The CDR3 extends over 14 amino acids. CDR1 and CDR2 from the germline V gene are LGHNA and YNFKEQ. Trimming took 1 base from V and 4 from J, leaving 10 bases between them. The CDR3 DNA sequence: TGTGCCAGCAGCCAAGGAAGGCGGACAGAGACCCAGTACTTC. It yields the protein CASSQGRRTETQYF.

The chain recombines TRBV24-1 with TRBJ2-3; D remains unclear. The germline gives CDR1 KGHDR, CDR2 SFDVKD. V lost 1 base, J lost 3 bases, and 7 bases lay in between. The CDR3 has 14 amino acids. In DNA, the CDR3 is TGTGCCACCAGTGATTTAGGAATTACAGATACGCAGTATTTT. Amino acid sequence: CATSDLGITDTQYF.

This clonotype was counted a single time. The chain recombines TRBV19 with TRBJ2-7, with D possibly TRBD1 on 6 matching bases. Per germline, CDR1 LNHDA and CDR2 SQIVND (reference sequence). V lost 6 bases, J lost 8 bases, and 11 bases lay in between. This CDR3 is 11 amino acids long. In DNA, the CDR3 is TGTGCCAGTAGCTCCAGGGGCAAGCAGTACTTC. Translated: CASSSRGKQYF. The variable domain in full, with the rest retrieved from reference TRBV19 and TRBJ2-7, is DGGITQSPKYLFRKEGQNVTLSCEQNLNHDAMYWYRQDPGQGLRLIYYSQIVNDFQKGDIAEGYSVSREKKESFPLTVTSAQKNPTAFYLCASSSRGKQYFGPGTRLTVT.

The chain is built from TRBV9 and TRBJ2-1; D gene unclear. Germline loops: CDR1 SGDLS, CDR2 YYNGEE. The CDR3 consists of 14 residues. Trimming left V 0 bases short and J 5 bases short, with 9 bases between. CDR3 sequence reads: CASSVVGRDNEQFF. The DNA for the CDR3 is TGTGCCAGCAGCGTAGTAGGGCGTGACAATGAGCAGTTCTTC.

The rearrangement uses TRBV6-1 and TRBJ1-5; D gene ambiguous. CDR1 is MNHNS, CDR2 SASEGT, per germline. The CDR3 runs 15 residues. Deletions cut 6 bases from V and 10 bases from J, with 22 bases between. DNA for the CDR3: TGTGCCAGCAGAGCCCGCGGGCAGCCAGTTATACCCCAGCATTTT. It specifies CASRARGQPVIPQHF.

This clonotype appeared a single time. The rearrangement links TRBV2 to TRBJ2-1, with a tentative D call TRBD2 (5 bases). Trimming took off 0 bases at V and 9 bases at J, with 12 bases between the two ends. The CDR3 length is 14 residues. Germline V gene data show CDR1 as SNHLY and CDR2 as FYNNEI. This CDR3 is CASSEALNAGEQFF. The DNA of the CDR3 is TGTGCCAGCAGTGAAGCGCTTAATGCGGGTGAGCAGTTCTTC.

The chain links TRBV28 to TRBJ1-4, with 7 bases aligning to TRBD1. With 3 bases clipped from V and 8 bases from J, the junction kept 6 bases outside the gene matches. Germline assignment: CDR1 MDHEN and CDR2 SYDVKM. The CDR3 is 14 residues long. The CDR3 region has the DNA TGTGCCAGCAGTTTTCCCGGGACAGAGGAAAAACTGTTTTTT. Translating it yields CASSFPGTEEKLFF.

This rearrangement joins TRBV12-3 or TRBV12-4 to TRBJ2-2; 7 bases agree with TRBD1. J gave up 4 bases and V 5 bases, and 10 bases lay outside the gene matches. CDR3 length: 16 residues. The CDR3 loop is CASSPRQGGFTGELFF. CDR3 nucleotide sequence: TGTGCCAGCAGTCCCCGACAGGGCGGCTTCACCGGGGAGCTGTTTTTT.

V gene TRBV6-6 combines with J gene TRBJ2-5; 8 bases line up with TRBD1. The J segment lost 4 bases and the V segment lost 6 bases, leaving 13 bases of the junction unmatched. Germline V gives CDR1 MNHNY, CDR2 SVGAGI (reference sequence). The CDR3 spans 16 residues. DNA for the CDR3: TGTGCCAGCAGCCTACTTACAGGGGGGCGGCGAGAGACCCAGTACTTC. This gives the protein CASSLLTGGRRETQYF.

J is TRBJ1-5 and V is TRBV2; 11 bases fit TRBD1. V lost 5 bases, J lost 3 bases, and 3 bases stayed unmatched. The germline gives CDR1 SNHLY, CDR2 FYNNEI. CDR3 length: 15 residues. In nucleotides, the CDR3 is TGTGCCAGCAGTAAGGGACAGGGGGACAATCAGCCCCAGCATTTT. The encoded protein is CASSKGQGDNQPQHF. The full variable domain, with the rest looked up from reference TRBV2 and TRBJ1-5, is EPEVTQTPSHQVTQMGQEVILRCVPISNHLYFYWYRQILGQKVEFLVSFYNNEISEKSEIFDDQFSVERPDGSNFTLKIRSTKLEDSAMYFCASSKGQGDNQPQHFGDGTRLSIL.

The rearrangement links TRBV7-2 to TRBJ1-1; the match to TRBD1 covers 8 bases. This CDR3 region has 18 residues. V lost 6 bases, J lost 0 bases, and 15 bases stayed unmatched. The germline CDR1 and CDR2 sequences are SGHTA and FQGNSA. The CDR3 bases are TGTGCCAGCAGTCAGAGAAGACAGGGGTTTCAAATGAACACTGAAGCTTTCTTT. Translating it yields CASSQRRQGFQMNTEAFF. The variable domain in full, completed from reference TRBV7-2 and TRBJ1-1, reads GAGVSQSPSNKVTEKGKDVELRCDPISGHTALYWYRQSLGQGLEFLIYFQGNSAPDKSGLPSDRFSAERTGGSVSTLTIQRTQQEDSAVYLCASSQRRQGFQMNTEAFFGQGTRLTVV.

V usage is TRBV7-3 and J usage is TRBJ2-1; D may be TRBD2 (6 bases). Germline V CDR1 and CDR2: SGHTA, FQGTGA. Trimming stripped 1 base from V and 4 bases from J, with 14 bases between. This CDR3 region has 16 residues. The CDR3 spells CASSLKGRGLYNEQFF. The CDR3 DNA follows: TGTGCCAGCAGCTTAAAGGGGCGGGGTCTGTACAATGAGCAGTTCTTC.

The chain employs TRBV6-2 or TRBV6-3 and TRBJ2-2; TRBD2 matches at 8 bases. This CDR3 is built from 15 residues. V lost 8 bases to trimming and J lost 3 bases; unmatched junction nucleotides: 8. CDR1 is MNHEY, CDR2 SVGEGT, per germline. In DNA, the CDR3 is TGTGCCAGCCTGCGGGGGGCCGCGGACACCGGGGAGCTGTTTTTT. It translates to CASLRGAADTGELFF.

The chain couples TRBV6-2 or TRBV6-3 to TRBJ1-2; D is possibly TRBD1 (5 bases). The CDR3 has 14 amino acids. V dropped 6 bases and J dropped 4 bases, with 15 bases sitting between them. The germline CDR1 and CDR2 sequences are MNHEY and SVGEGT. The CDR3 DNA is TGTGCCAGCAGCGATGTGGGGGTAGGCTATGGCTACACCTTC. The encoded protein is CASSDVGVGYGYTF.